A single sample gave rise to the 10 T cell receptor beta chains below, sequenced in a study of shared clonotypes between healthy human individuals (dated by TCRdb to the early 2020s). The library came from the immunoSEQ multiplex PCR assay. Held by TCRdb, this immuneACCESS table contains in-frame sequences only and omits some clones. Under half of the omission traces to an unresolved V gene where checked; the cause of the rest is unknown. The sample table shows around 350,000 clones, and about 73% are seen once. Of the sample, more than 9% is held by the ten largest clones. Sequences were obtained from memory CD4+ T cells sorted from blood. Interpreted using the paper, the cell subset or site label stands for: CD45RA-negative fraction. Every receptor here comes from a young man in good health.

The rearrangement joins TRBV6-1 to TRBJ2-5; weak D call: TRBD1 (5 bases). This CDR3 region has 14 residues. Germline assignment: CDR1 MNHNS and CDR2 SASEGT. V shed 0 bases and J shed 9 bases, with 14 bases lying between them. In DNA, the CDR3 is TGTGCCAGCAGTGAAGCGTCAGGGTTAGGGGCCCAGTACTTC. It encodes CASSEASGLGAQYF.

The chain combines TRBV19 with TRBJ2-3; the D call may be TRBD1 or TRBD2 (5 bases each). The CDR3 loop spans 16 amino acids. The germline V and J ends were trimmed by 5 bases and 5 bases, with 20 bases remaining between them. Germline lookup yields CDR1 LNHDA and CDR2 SQIVND (reference sequence). This CDR3 reads CASSPLPGATRDTQYF. The CDR3, as DNA: TGTGCCAGTAGTCCCCTCCCCGGGGCGACTCGAGATACGCAGTATTTT.

This clone has more than one count but fewer than ten. The chain joins TRBV7-3 to TRBJ2-1; TRBD2 might be the D (6 bases). The V end lost 5 bases, the J end lost 10 bases, and 12 bases lay between the germline ends. This CDR3 is 12 amino acids long. Germline CDR1 and CDR2: SGHTA and FQGTGA. The CDR3 coding sequence is TGTGCCAGCAGCCCGGGAGAGCGGGAGCAGTTCTTC. This gives the protein CASSPGEREQFF.

V gene TRBV6-6 combines with J gene TRBJ2-1; 11 nucleotides line up with TRBD1. The V and J ends lost 6 bases and 8 bases, in that order; junction bases with no gene match: 9. The CDR3 contains 15 residues. CDR1 and CDR2 (germline): MNHNY, SVGAGI (reference sequence). As DNA, the CDR3 is TGTGCCAGCAGACCACTCAGGACAGGGGGCCATGAGCAGTTCTTC. Amino acids: CASRPLRTGGHEQFF.

The chain employs TRBV4-1 and TRBJ2-3; 11 bases map to TRBD2. This CDR3 is 14 amino acids long. V lost 1 base to trimming and J lost 8 bases; unmatched junction nucleotides: 2. Germline V gene lookup returns CDR1 MGHRA and CDR2 YSYEKL. CDR3 protein: CASSQGLAGTTQYF. The CDR3 region has the DNA TGCGCCAGCAGCCAAGGACTAGCGGGAACTACGCAGTATTTT.

This clone was seen once. V and J are TRBV7-8 and TRBJ2-5, with 12 bases aligning to TRBD2. This CDR3 region has 15 residues. Germline V lookup: CDR1 SGHVS, CDR2 FQNEAQ. J was trimmed by 5 bases and V by 3 bases; bases with no gene match: 4. The CDR3 DNA sequence: TGTGCCAGCAGCTTTGTCCTAGCGGGAGGGGAGACCCAGTACTTC. Translating gives CASSFVLAGGETQYF.

The chain joins TRBV15 to TRBJ1-2, with TRBD1 as a possible D gene (6 bases). Trimming left V 1 base short and J 3 bases short, with 9 bases between. The CDR3 is made up of 14 amino acids. The V gene's germline CDR1 is LNHNV and CDR2 YYDKDF (reference sequence). CDR3 nucleotides: TGTGCCACCAGCAGAGGGACAGCTCACTATGGCTACACCTTC. Translated: CATSRGTAHYGYTF.

The chain has TRBV14 and TRBJ2-6; TRBD1 aligns across 7 bases. Germline CDR1 is SGHDN and CDR2 is FVKESK. This CDR3 comprises 15 residues. V lost 5 bases, J lost 7 bases, and 8 bases stayed unmatched. In DNA form, the CDR3 reads TGTGCCAGCAGCACGCAGGGGGTAGGAGCCAACGTCCTGACTTTC. This encodes CASSTQGVGANVLTF. Combining the CDR3 with reference TRBV14 and TRBJ2-6 gives the whole variable domain EAGVTQFPSHSVIEKGQTVTLRCDPISGHDNLYWYRRVMGKEIKFLLHFVKESKQDESGMPNNRFLAERTGGTYSTLKVQPAELEDSGVYFCASSTQGVGANVLTFGAGSRLTVL.

The rearrangement links TRBV5-8 to TRBJ2-1; TRBD2 aligns across 7 bases. The CDR3 extends over 14 amino acids. Germline CDR1 SGHTS, CDR2 YDEGEE. V dropped 1 base and J dropped 4; count of bases not matched to a gene: 2. The CDR3 region is CASSLPAGYNEQFF. CDR3 sequence (DNA): TGTGCCAGCAGCTTGCCAGCGGGGTACAATGAGCAGTTCTTC.

The chain uses TRBV5-6 and TRBJ2-7; 9 bases are a match to TRBD1. Germline lookup yields CDR1 SGHDT and CDR2 YYEEEE. The CDR3 consists of 12 residues. With V trimmed by 7 bases and J by 4 bases, 3 bases remained unmatched. The CDR3 here is CASGTGLYEQYF. Here the CDR3 DNA reads TGTGCCAGCGGGACAGGGCTATACGAGCAGTACTTC.